A single sample gave rise to the 23 T cell receptor beta chains below, sequenced in a study of response to subunit inactivated influenza vaccine. TCRdb passed the RT-PCR reads through MiXCR, listing each CDR3 protein once. The sample records about 520,000 distinct CDR3 sequences, 10% to 11% being singletons. The material sequenced was PBMCs from blood, taken roughly 48 days after vaccination. Receptors were obtained from a man aged 50 to 60 who received an inactivated influenza vaccine.

This clonotype was seen repeatedly, ten times or more. The chain couples TRBV24-1 to TRBJ2-1, with a weak D call TRBD2 (7 bases). CDR1 is KGHDR and CDR2 is SFDVKD in the germline V gene. This CDR3 is 15 amino acids long. This CDR3 reads CAPHPWRGPYNEQFF. CDR3 nucleotide sequence: TGTGCGCCCCACCCCTGGCGGGGGCCGTACAATGAGCAGTTCTTC.

The chain uses TRBV6-4 and TRBJ2-1; the D gene could be TRBD1 or TRBD2 (6 bases each). This CDR3 contains 15 residues. Germline CDR1 MRHNA, CDR2 SNTAGT. V was cut by 3 bases and J by 4 bases, with 13 bases left in between. CDR3 coding DNA: TGTGCCAGCAGTGAGGGGGGCGAGGAGTACAATGAGCAGTTCTTC. Translated: CASSEGGEEYNEQFF.

The gene calls are TRBV7-9 and TRBJ1-2; D remains unclear. Trimming left V 5 bases short and J 4 bases short, with 8 bases between. There are 12 residues in the CDR3. Germline V lookup: CDR1 SEHNR, CDR2 FQNEAQ (reference sequence). The CDR3 protein is CASSPRVYGYTF. The CDR3 DNA sequence: TGTGCCAGCAGCCCAAGGGTCTATGGCTACACCTTC. The whole variable domain, filled in from reference TRBV7-9 and TRBJ1-2, reads DTGVSQNPRHKITKRGQNVTFRCDPISEHNRLYWYRQTLGQGPEFLTYFQNEAQLEKSRLLSDRFSAERPKGSFSTLEIQRTEQGDSAMYLCASSPRVYGYTFGSGTRLTVV.

This clonotype was detected only a few times. The chain carries TRBV10-3 and TRBJ2-1; 10 nucleotides match TRBD2. This CDR3 comprises 16 residues. Trimming cost V 10 bases and J 0 bases; bases outside gene matches: 9. Germline V CDR1 and CDR2: ENHRY, SYGVKD. The CDR3 region is CATEPGLANSYNEQFF. DNA of the CDR3: TGTGCCACAGAACCGGGACTAGCGAACTCCTACAATGAGCAGTTCTTC.

There are a few counts of this clonotype. The chain couples TRBV5-1 to TRBJ2-7, with 8 bases aligning to TRBD1. The V and J ends lost 3 bases and 5 bases, in that order; junction bases with no gene match: 13. CDR1 and CDR2 from the germline V gene are SGHRS and YFSETQ. The CDR3 runs to 16 residues. The CDR3 DNA reads TGCGCCAGCAGCTCAATCTTGACAGGGGATGGCCACGAGCAGTACTTC. Amino acids: CASSSILTGDGHEQYF.

The V and J genes are TRBV7-2 and TRBJ1-6; the D gene is possibly TRBD1 (6 bases). CDR3 length equals 14 residues. Germline lookup yields CDR1 SGHTA and CDR2 FQGNSA. V dropped 5 bases and J dropped 9 bases, with 14 bases sitting between them. This CDR3 is CASSLQGLGSPLHF. The DNA for the CDR3 is TGTGCCAGCAGCCTACAGGGTCTAGGTTCACCCCTCCACTTT.

This sequence joins TRBV20-1 and TRBJ2-7, with TRBD2 matching over 14 bases. This CDR3 is built from 14 residues. Germline V gene sequence: CDR1 DFQATT, CDR2 SNEGSKA (reference sequence). With 4 bases clipped from V and 7 bases from J, the junction kept 6 bases outside the gene matches. CDR3 DNA sequence: TGCAGTGCTACCGGGACTAGCGGGAGTGAAGAGCAGTACTTC. Protein: CSATGTSGSEEQYF.

This clonotype was detected ten times or more. The chain couples TRBV5-1 to TRBJ2-1; weak D call: TRBD1 (5 bases). Per germline, CDR1 SGHRS and CDR2 YFSETQ. This CDR3 comprises 18 residues. V gave up 4 bases and J gave up 7 bases, with 27 bases separating them. This CDR3 reads CASSDSQTPRQAGNEQFF. The CDR3 nucleotides are TGCGCCAGCAGCGATTCACAGACACCCAGACAAGCAGGGAATGAGCAGTTCTTC. Variable domain in full (rest from reference TRBV5-1 and TRBJ2-1): KAGVTQTPRYLIKTRGQQVTLSCSPISGHRSVSWYQQTPGQGLQFLFEYFSETQRNKGNFPGRFSGRQFSNSRSEMNVSTLELGDSALYLCASSDSQTPRQAGNEQFFGPGTRLTVL.

V usage is TRBV7-2 and J usage is TRBJ2-7, with a weak D call TRBD2 (5 bases). Trimming left V 3 bases short and J 9 bases short, with 9 bases between. The germline V gene has CDR1 SGHTA and CDR2 FQGNSA. The CDR3 has 11 amino acids. CDR3 in DNA: TGTGCCAGCAGCTTTGACGGGGTGCAGTACTTC. The encoded protein is CASSFDGVQYF.

In its sample, this clonotype was seen many times. J is TRBJ2-1 and V is TRBV5-6; D unclear. Germline V gives CDR1 SGHDT, CDR2 YYEEEE. The V gene lost 4 bases and the J gene lost 2 bases, with 13 bases spanning the gap. The CDR3 has 15 amino acids. CDR3 sequence reads: CASSVGPAPYNEQFF. As DNA, the CDR3 is TGTGCCAGCAGCGTAGGCCCAGCCCCCTACAATGAGCAGTTCTTC.

This clonotype appeared a few times. The chain uses TRBV7-2 and TRBJ2-2; 8 nucleotides align to TRBD2. The CDR3 has 16 residues. The germline gives CDR1 SGHTA, CDR2 FQGNSA. With 1 base clipped from V and 4 bases from J, the junction kept 5 bases outside the gene matches. CDR3 region: CASSLGGTRGTGELFF. In DNA, the CDR3 is TGTGCCAGCAGCTTAGGGGGGACTAGGGGCACCGGGGAGCTGTTTTTT.

This clonotype was seen at least ten times. The chain recombines TRBV12-3 or TRBV12-4 with TRBJ2-1; D unclear. V lost 7 bases to trimming and J lost 6 bases, with 10 bases between them. This CDR3 is 12 amino acids long. The CDR3 nucleotides are TGTGCCAGCACCTCAACGTTCAATGAGCAGTTCTTC. Translation: CASTSTFNEQFF.

This clonotype has at least ten counts. This rearrangement joins TRBV27 to TRBJ2-1, with a possible D match to TRBD2 (5 bases). Germline V gene data show CDR1 as MNHEY and CDR2 as SMNVEV (reference sequence). This CDR3 has 14 amino acids. V was shortened by 5 bases and J by 4 bases, with 12 bases between the two germline ends. CDR3 in amino acids: CASSHEGPYNEQFF. The CDR3 DNA reads TGTGCCAGCAGTCACGAGGGCCCGTACAATGAGCAGTTCTTC.

This clonotype occurred many times. CDR3 coding DNA: TGCAGTGCTAGGTTAGCGCTCCACGAGACCCAGTACTTC. This gives the protein CSARLALHETQYF. The chain joins TRBV20-1 to TRBJ2-5; D might be TRBD2 (5 bases). Germline assignment: CDR1 DFQATT and CDR2 SNEGSKA (reference sequence). V lost 3 bases, J lost 5 bases, and 13 bases lay in between. CDR3 length equals 13 residues.

The table lists this clonotype with a few counts. Here the CDR3 reads CATSFAGGYNEQFF. The CDR3, as DNA: TGTGCCACTTCATTTGCGGGGGGGTACAATGAGCAGTTCTTC. The V call is TRBV10-3, the J call TRBJ2-1; 9 positions agree with TRBD2. The CDR3 totals 14 residues. V was pared by 10 bases and J by 4 bases, with 8 bases of the junction left unmatched. Germline loops: CDR1 ENHRY, CDR2 SYGVKD.

V is TRBV20-1 and J is TRBJ2-7; a possible D gene is TRBD2 (7 bases). V lost 1 base and J 5 bases, leaving 15 bases between the germline ends. The CDR3 contains 14 residues. Germline values: CDR1 DFQATT, CDR2 SNEGSKA (reference sequence). For the CDR3, the DNA is TGCAGTGCTAGAGGGGGGGGGCAACGCGACGAGCAGTACTTC. This gives the protein CSARGGGQRDEQYF.

In its sample, this clonotype was seen a few times. The chain recombines TRBV12-3 or TRBV12-4 with TRBJ2-1, with TRBD2 matching 8 bases. Unmatched junction bases numbered 3, after V lost 5 bases and J lost 6 bases. This CDR3 comprises 13 residues. CDR3 residues: CASSPGLVNEQFF. In DNA, the CDR3 is TGTGCCAGCAGTCCGGGACTAGTCAATGAGCAGTTCTTC.

This clonotype was counted only a few times. J is TRBJ1-5 and V is TRBV9, with 7 positions matching TRBD1. The germline V gene has CDR1 SGDLS and CDR2 YYNGEE. With V trimmed by 4 bases and J by 4 bases, 11 bases remained unmatched. CDR3 length equals 16 residues. CDR3 region: CASSPKQDRLNQPQHF. The DNA of the CDR3 is TGTGCCAGCAGCCCCAAACAGGACAGGCTAAATCAGCCCCAGCATTTT.

At least ten counts were recorded for this clonotype. The gene calls are TRBV11-2 and TRBJ1-1; D remains unclear. Germline CDR1 reads SGHAT; CDR2 reads FQNNGV. Trimming stripped 5 bases from V and 4 bases from J, with 11 bases between. The CDR3 totals 13 residues. CDR3 in DNA: TGTGCCAGCAGCCTAACAGTGGTCACTGAAGCTTTCTTT. This translates into CASSLTVVTEAFF.

This clonotype showed up just a few times. V usage is TRBV6-2 or TRBV6-3 and J usage is TRBJ2-1; 14 bases match TRBD2. Germline lookup yields CDR1 MNHEY and CDR2 SVGEGT. The J segment lost 15 bases and the V segment lost 7 bases, leaving 14 bases of the junction unmatched. The CDR3 runs to 15 residues. The CDR3 is CASTETGTSGRVMFF. The CDR3 nucleotides are TGTGCCAGCACCGAGACCGGGACTAGCGGGAGAGTAATGTTCTTC.

This clonotype occurred a few times. The V call is TRBV6-2 or TRBV6-3, the J call TRBJ1-2; maybe TRBD1 (5 bases). Deletions cut 8 bases from V and 2 bases from J, with 15 bases between. Germline V gene data show CDR1 as MNHEY and CDR2 as SVGEGT. The CDR3 has 14 residues. DNA of the CDR3: TGTGCCAGCCGGTGGGACGGAAGAAACTATGGCTACACCTTC. Amino acid sequence: CASRWDGRNYGYTF.

In its sample, this clonotype was seen a few times. The V call is TRBV5-6, the J call TRBJ1-5; D is undetermined. The V end was cut by 0 bases, the J end by 6 bases, with 13 bases between. Looked up from germline, CDR1 is SGHDT and CDR2 is YYEEEE. The CDR3 has 15 residues. The CDR3 nucleotides read TGTGCCAGCAGCTTGGGGGAAAGAACGGCTCAGCCCCAGCATTTT. It specifies CASSLGERTAQPQHF.

In this sample, this clonotype turned up a few times. The genes are TRBV7-2 and TRBJ1-2, with D possibly matching TRBD1 (6 bases). Deletions cut 5 bases from V and 4 bases from J, with 17 bases between. The V gene's germline CDR1 is SGHTA and CDR2 FQGNSA. The CDR3 length is 15 residues. CDR3 amino acids: CASSPGSEGGYGYTF. In DNA, the CDR3 is TGTGCCAGCAGCCCCGGCTCGGAGGGGGGCTATGGCTACACCTTC.